Following are 10 T cell receptor beta chains from one sample sequenced in a study of post-analysis software for immune sequencing data. Findings of the study overall: In patients, about five TRBV segments were more frequent than in controls, with TRBV5-6, TRBV5-1 and TRBV20-1 among them.

These receptors are not linked to any known antigen. Prepared TCR beta cDNA libraries contained unique molecular identifiers. Each CDR3 protein is one row after TCRdb ran MiXCR on the PCR reads. The table records about 540,000 distinct CDR3 sequences, 34% of them present only once. The specimen was blood. The receptors come from a girl aged 2 to 17 with multiple sclerosis.

The chain combines TRBV20-1 with TRBJ1-1, with D possibly TRBD1 on 5 matching bases. The germline V and J ends were trimmed by 6 bases and 5 bases, with 19 bases remaining between them. The CDR3 contains 14 residues. The germline V gene encodes CDR1 DFQATT and CDR2 SNEGSKA (reference sequence). CDR3 nucleotide sequence: TGCAGTGCCCCGGGGGGAACGGTAAGGACTGAAGCTTTCTTT. Encoded protein: CSAPGGTVRTEAFF.

This chain uses TRBV7-9 with TRBJ2-3; weak D call: TRBD2 (5 bases). V shed 5 bases and J shed 5 bases, with 14 bases lying between them. Germline CDR1 and CDR2: SEHNR and FQNEAQ (reference sequence). CDR3 length equals 14 residues. The CDR3 coding sequence is TGTGCCAGCAGCCTTGGACTCGGGCGAGATACGCAGTATTTT. It encodes CASSLGLGRDTQYF.

CDR3 protein: CASSQEGTPKIQGDGNQPQHF. In DNA, the CDR3 is TGTGCCAGCAGCCAAGAGGGGACGCCTAAGATACAGGGGGATGGCAATCAGCCCCAGCATTTT. The gene calls are TRBV3-1 and TRBJ1-5, with 8 bases matching TRBD1. The CDR3 runs to 21 residues. The V segment lost 0 bases and the J segment 2 bases; nucleotides outside the gene matches: 18. Germline lookup yields CDR1 LGHDT and CDR2 YNNKEL (reference sequence).

This clonotype was counted between two and nine times. The chain is built from TRBV7-9 and TRBJ2-3; D is uncertain. Trimming pared 1 base from V and 2 bases from J, leaving 10 bases between. CDR3 size: 15 residues. Germline CDR1 and CDR2: SEHNR and FQNEAQ (reference sequence). The CDR3 coding sequence is TGTGCCAGCAGCTTAGATAGAGCCTACACAGATACGCAGTATTTT. Amino acid sequence: CASSLDRAYTDTQYF.

The chain employs TRBV6-5 and TRBJ1-2; the match to TRBD1 covers 7 bases. The V gene's germline CDR1 is MNHEY and CDR2 SVGAGI. V trimming: 5 bases; J trimming: 6 bases; junction bases outside the gene matches: 12. The CDR3 contains 15 residues. CDR3 DNA sequence: TGTGCCAGCAGTGAAACAGGGGAGGGAAGCCATGGCTACACCTTC. It yields the protein CASSETGEGSHGYTF.

This clonotype showed up many times. The chain employs TRBV6-5 and TRBJ2-7, with D perhaps matching TRBD1 or TRBD2 (5 bases each). The CDR3 consists of 14 residues. V was cut by 2 bases and J by 4 bases, with 12 bases left in between. Germline CDR1 and CDR2: MNHEY and SVGAGI. CDR3 sequence reads: CASSYRDGGYEQYF. CDR3 sequence (DNA): TGTGCCAGCAGTTACCGGGACGGCGGTTACGAGCAGTACTTC.

This clonotype has a handful of counts. J is TRBJ2-6 and V is TRBV5-7; 7 bases are shared with TRBD2. TRBV5-7 belongs to the ORF category, with a function that is uncertain. The CDR3 runs to 22 residues. Germline trimming cut 3 bases from V and 4 bases from J; bases unmatched to any gene: 25. CDR3 protein: CASSYDQRSRGGITAGANVLTF. For the CDR3, the DNA is TGTGCCAGCAGCTATGATCAACGCAGTCGCGGGGGAATAACGGCCGGGGCCAACGTCCTGACTTTC.

This clonotype has a count of ten or more. In DNA, the CDR3 is TGCAGTGCTAGAGATTTGCAGGGGTCCTACGAGCAGTACTTC. This translates into CSARDLQGSYEQYF. The V gene is TRBV20-1, the J gene TRBJ2-7; D may be TRBD1 (6 bases). Trimming shortened V by 0 bases and J by 1 base, and 10 bases separated the two germline ends. The CDR3 runs 14 residues. Looked up from germline, CDR1 is DFQATT and CDR2 is SNEGSKA (reference sequence).

This clonotype was detected only a few times. V and J are TRBV5-1 and TRBJ2-7; 9 positions match TRBD2. Losses at the gene ends were 3 bases for V and 1 base for J; bases not matched to a gene: 5. The CDR3 runs 15 residues. The germline CDR1 and CDR2 sequences are SGHRS and YFSETQ. The DNA for the CDR3 is TGCGCCAGCAGCTCTGAAAGCGGGGGGTCCTACGAGCAGTACTTC. Its protein product is CASSSESGGSYEQYF.

This chain joins TRBV7-2 and TRBJ2-5, with a weak D call TRBD2 (6 bases). The length of the CDR3 is 16 residues. Germline loops: CDR1 SGHTA, CDR2 FQGNSA. The germline V and J ends were trimmed by 5 bases and 6 bases, with 22 bases remaining between them. CDR3: CASSRMGLFRQKTQYF. In nucleotides, the CDR3 is TGTGCCAGCAGCCGGATGGGACTTTTCAGACAAAAGACCCAGTACTTC. The entire variable domain, with the rest obtained from reference TRBV7-2 and TRBJ2-5, is as follows: GAGVSQSPSNKVTEKGKDVELRCDPISGHTALYWYRQSLGQGLEFLIYFQGNSAPDKSGLPSDRFSAERTGGSVSTLTIQRTQQEDSAVYLCASSRMGLFRQKTQYFGPGTRLLVL.